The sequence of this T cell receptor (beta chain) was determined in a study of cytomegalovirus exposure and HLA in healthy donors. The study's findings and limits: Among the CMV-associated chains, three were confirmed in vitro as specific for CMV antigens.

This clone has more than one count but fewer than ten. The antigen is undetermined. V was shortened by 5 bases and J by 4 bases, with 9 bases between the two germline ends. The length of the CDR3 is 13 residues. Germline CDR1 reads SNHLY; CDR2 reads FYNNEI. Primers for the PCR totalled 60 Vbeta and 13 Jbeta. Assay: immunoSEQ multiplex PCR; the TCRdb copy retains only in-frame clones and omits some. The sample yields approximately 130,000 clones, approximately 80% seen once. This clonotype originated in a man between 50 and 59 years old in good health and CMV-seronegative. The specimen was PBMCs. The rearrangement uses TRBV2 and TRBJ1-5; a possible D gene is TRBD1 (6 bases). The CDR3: CASSTDRNQPQHF. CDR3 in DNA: TGTGCCAGCAGTACCGACAGGAATCAGCCCCAGCATTTT. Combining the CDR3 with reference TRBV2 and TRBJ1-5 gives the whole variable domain EPEVTQTPSHQVTQMGQEVILRCVPISNHLYFYWYRQILGQKVEFLVSFYNNEISEKSEIFDDQFSVERPDGSNFTLKIRSTKLEDSAMYFCASSTDRNQPQHFGDGTRLSIL.